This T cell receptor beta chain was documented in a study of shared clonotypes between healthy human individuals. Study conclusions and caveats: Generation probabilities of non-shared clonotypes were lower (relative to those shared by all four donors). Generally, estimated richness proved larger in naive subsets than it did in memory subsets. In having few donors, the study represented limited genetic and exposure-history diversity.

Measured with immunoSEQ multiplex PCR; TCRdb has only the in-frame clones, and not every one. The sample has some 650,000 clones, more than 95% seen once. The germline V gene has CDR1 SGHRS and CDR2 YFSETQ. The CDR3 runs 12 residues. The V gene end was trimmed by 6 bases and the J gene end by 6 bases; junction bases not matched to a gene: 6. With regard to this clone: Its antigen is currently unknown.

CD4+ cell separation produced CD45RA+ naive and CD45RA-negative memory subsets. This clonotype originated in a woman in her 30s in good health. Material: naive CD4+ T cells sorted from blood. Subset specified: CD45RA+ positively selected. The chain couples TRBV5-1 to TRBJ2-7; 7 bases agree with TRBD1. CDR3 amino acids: CASTSTGLEQYF. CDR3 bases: TGCGCCAGCACCTCGACAGGGCTCGAGCAGTACTTC.